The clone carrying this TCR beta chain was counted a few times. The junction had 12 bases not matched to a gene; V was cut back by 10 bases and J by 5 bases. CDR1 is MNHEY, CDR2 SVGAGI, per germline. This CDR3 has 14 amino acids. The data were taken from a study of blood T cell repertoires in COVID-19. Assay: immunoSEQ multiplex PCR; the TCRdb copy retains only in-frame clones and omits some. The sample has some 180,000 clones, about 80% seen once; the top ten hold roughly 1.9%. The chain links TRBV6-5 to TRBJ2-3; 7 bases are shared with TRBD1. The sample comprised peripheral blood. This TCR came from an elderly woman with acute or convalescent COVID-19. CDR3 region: CATFNRGWGDTQYF. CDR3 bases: TGTGCCACCTTTAACAGGGGATGGGGAGATACGCAGTATTTT.